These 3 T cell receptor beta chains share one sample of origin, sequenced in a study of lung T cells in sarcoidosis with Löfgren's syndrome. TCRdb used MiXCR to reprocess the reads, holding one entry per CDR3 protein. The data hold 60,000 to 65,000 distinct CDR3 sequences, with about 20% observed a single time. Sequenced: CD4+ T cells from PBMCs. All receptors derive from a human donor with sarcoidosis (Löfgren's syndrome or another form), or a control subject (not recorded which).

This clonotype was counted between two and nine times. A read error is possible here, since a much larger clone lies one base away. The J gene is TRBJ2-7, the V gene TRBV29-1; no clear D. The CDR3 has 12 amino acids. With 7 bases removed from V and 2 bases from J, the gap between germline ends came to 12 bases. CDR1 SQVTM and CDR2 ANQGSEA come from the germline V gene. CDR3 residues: CSAETPAYEQYF. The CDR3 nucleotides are TGCAGCGCCGAGACACCTGCCTACGAGCAGTACTTC.

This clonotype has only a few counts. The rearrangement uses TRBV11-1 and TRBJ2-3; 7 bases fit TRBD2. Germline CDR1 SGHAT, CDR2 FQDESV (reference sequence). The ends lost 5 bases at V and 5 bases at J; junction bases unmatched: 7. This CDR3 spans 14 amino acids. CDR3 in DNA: TGTGCCAGCAGCCTGACTAGCAGTGTAGATACGCAGTATTTT. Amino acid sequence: CASSLTSSVDTQYF.

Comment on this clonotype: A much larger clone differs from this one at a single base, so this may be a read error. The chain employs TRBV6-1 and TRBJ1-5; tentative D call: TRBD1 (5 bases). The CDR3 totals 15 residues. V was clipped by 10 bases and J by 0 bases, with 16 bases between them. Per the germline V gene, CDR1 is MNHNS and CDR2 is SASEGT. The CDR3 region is CAITGTGISNQPQHF. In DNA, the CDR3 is TGTGCCATTACGGGGACGGGAATTAGCAATCAGCCCCAGCATTTT.